This T cell receptor beta chain was documented in a study of cytomegalovirus exposure and HLA in healthy donors. Study-level information: An analysis done earlier identified 100 million to 140 million unique TCR beta sequences from approximately 170 million T cells.

Concerning this clone itself: The antigen is undetermined.

The PCR ran on 60 Vbeta and 13 Jbeta primers. Only in-frame clones appear in the TCRdb table, and some are missing; sequencing was by immunoSEQ multiplex PCR. The sample is made up of some 200,000 clones, and the top ten hold 6.5% of it. Overall study results and limits: According to a later analysis, most TCR beta chains associated with CMV appeared HLA-restricted.

Those who donated were healthy bone marrow donors. The germline CDR1 and CDR2 sequences are WSHSY and SAAADI. This CDR3 spans 13 amino acids. V gave up 6 bases and J gave up 3 bases, with 9 bases separating them. The chain has TRBV10-2 and TRBJ1-5, with a tentative D call TRBD1 (5 bases). Sequencing was done on a sample of PBMCs. The sequence came from a man younger than 45 in good health and CMV-seronegative. The CDR3 sequence: CASRETDNQPQHF. Written as DNA, the CDR3 is TGCGCCAGCAGAGAGACAGACAATCAGCCCCAGCATTTT.